A selection of T cell receptor beta chains follows, all from one sample in a study of control samples from healthy donors and cancer patients. The table came from immunoSEQ multiplex PCR; TCRdb's copy has only in-frame clones and leaves some out. The sample records about 140,000 clones, about nine tenths being singletons. Sequencing was performed on blood. The receptors stem from a woman aged 25 to 39 in good health. CDR3s include the opening cysteine and the closing phenylalanine or tryptophan. The order of the fields is D gene, J gene, clone size, V gene, CDR3 protein, CDR3 DNA. D genes are given only for firm matches. Clone size is shown for a subset of rows, as once, few, many or a class of expanded clone.

.,TRBJ2-2,.,TRBV19,CASSIRGGPLSGELFF,TGTGCCAGTAGTATAAGGGGGGGACCCCTCTCCGGGGAGCTGTTTTTT
TRBD2,TRBJ2-1,.,TRBV4-1,CASSQPTSGRANEQFF,TGCGCCAGCAGCCAACCGACTAGCGGGAGGGCGAATGAGCAGTTCTTC
.,TRBJ2-7,.,TRBV15,CATSRDRAGGVYEQYF,TGTGCCACCAGCAGAGATCGGGCAGGGGGGGTCTACGAGCAGTACTTC
.,TRBJ1-6,.,TRBV30,CAWNSRYGQGKNSPLHF,TGTGCCTGGAATTCCCGGTACGGTCAGGGGAAAAATTCACCCCTCCACTTT
.,TRBJ2-2,.,TRBV7-2,CASSRTENTGELFF,TGTGCCAGCAGCCGGACAGAGAACACCGGGGAGCTGTTTTTT
.,TRBJ2-3,.,TRBV18,CASSPRGDTQYF,TGTGCCAGCTCACCACGGGGAGATACGCAGTATTTT
TRBD2,TRBJ2-7,.,TRBV6-5,CASRGAGGIYEQYF,TGTGCCAGCAGGGGGGCGGGGGGGATCTACGAGCAGTACTTC
.,TRBJ1-6,.,TRBV7-6,CASSWGNSYNSPLHF,TGTGCCAGCAGCTGGGGGAACTCCTATAATTCACCCCTCCACTTT
.,TRBJ1-2,.,TRBV6-5,CASGSLGGPPGYTF,TGTGCCAGCGGCTCGTTGGGGGGCCCCCCTGGCTACACCTTC
TRBD1,TRBJ1-1,once,TRBV20-1,CSASGDRAPRAFF,TGCAGTGCTAGTGGGGACAGAGCCCCTCGGGCTTTCTTT
.,TRBJ1-1,.,TRBV5-4,CASSWSLGGHNEAFF,TGTGCCAGCAGCTGGTCCTTGGGGGGGCACAATGAAGCTTTCTTT
TRBD2,TRBJ2-1,.,TRBV3-1/TRBV3-2,CASGLAESEQFF,TGTGCCAGCGGACTAGCGGAGTCCGAGCAGTTCTTC
.,TRBJ2-6,.,TRBV10-1,CASSELTGCSGANVLTF,TGCGCCAGCAGTGAGTTAACAGGATGCTCTGGGGCCAACGTCCTGACTTTC
.,TRBJ1-2,.,TRBV7-8,CASSLASGPNYGYTF,TGTGCCAGCAGCTTAGCGTCCGGACCTAACTATGGCTACACCTTC
TRBD1,TRBJ1-2,once,TRBV28,CASSLWGGQQNYGYTF,TGTGCCAGCAGTTTATGGGGGGGACAGCAAAACTATGGCTACACCTTC
.,TRBJ1-1,.,TRBV7-2,CASSLRGGTEAFF,TGTGCCAGCAGCTTGAGAGGTGGAACTGAAGCTTTCTTT
TRBD1,TRBJ2-7,.,TRBV30,CAWAGTGGGYEQYF,TGTGCCTGGGCCGGGACAGGGGGAGGATACGAGCAGTACTTC
.,TRBJ1-4,.,TRBV5-1,CASSLGAAATNEKLFF,TGCGCCAGCAGCTTGGGGGCAGCCGCTACTAATGAAAAACTGTTTTTT
TRBD1,TRBJ2-5,.,TRBV11-2,CASSPSGGQETQYF,TGTGCCAGCAGTCCCTCAGGGGGCCAAGAGACCCAGTACTTC
.,TRBJ2-5,.,TRBV3-1/TRBV3-2,CASSHLSETQYF,TGTGCCAGCAGCCACTTAAGCGAGACCCAGTACTTC
.,TRBJ1-3,.,TRBV14,CASSQEARNTIYF,TGTGCCAGCAGCCAAGAAGCCCGAAACACCATATATTTT
.,TRBJ2-2,.,TRBV6-6,CASRTSGLYTGELFF,TGTGCCAGCAGAACTTCGGGACTCTACACCGGGGAGCTGTTTTTT
TRBD1,TRBJ2-6,.,TRBV18,CATRTGDSGANVLTF,TGTGCCACCCGGACAGGTGACTCTGGGGCCAACGTCCTGACTTTC